The 4 T cell receptor beta chains reported below all come from one sample, sequenced in a study of identical twins. One entry per CDR3 protein results from TCRdb running MiXCR on the 5' RACE reads. The table records 400,000 to 500,000 distinct CDR3 sequences, roughly an eighth of them present only once. This sample also belongs to another study, concerning yellow fever vaccine responses in identical twins.

Material: CD4+ T cells sorted from blood. These receptor sequences come from a woman between 18 and 30 years old in good health.

A few counts support this clonotype. V usage is TRBV5-1 and J usage is TRBJ1-5; 9 positions match TRBD1. The V gene end was trimmed by 4 bases and the J gene end by 7 bases; junction bases not matched to a gene: 6. Germline CDR1 and CDR2: SGHRS and YFSETQ. This CDR3 has 14 amino acids. CDR3 residues: CASSGGQGSQPQHF. The CDR3 DNA follows: TGCGCCAGCAGCGGGGGACAGGGTAGCCAGCCCCAGCATTTT.

This clonotype was recorded many times. The V call is TRBV29-1, the J call TRBJ2-7, with D possibly being TRBD1 or TRBD2 (5 bases each). Per the germline V gene, CDR1 is SQVTM and CDR2 is ANQGSEA. The CDR3 is 16 amino acids. V was clipped by 7 bases and J by 0 bases, with 22 bases between them. CDR3 region: CSADGGVGGSSYEQYF. The CDR3 DNA reads as TGCAGCGCTGACGGTGGAGTTGGGGGAAGCTCCTACGAGCAGTACTTC.

This clonotype was seen many times. This chain connects TRBV15 to TRBJ2-1, with 9 bases fitting TRBD2. The junction had 7 bases not matched to a gene; V was cut back by 6 bases and J by 4 bases. The germline CDR1 and CDR2 sequences are LNHNV and YYDKDF (reference sequence). CDR3 length: 15 amino acids. CDR3 loop: CATSTETSGYNEQFF. In DNA, the CDR3 is TGTGCCACCAGTACGGAGACTAGCGGTTACAATGAGCAGTTCTTC.

The chain uses TRBV7-2 and TRBJ1-1; D is undetermined. The CDR3 has 16 residues. Germline V CDR1 and CDR2: SGHTA, FQGNSA. Trimming removed 5 bases at V and 2 bases at J, with 18 bases between. Written as DNA, the CDR3 is TGTGCCAGCAGCCCCGGCGGCCTGGGTAAAAACACTGAAGCTTTCTTT. Translation gives CASSPGGLGKNTEAFF.